This TCR beta chain emerged from a study of T cell responses to AZD1222 COVID-19 vaccine. General observations from the study: Clonal diversity may have been underestimated in mostly white British donors. Vaccination with two AZD1222 doses was followed by a rise in Spike-specific TCR breadth and depth.

Only one count was recorded for this clone. The antigen is unknown. Measured with immunoSEQ multiplex PCR; TCRdb has only the in-frame clones, and not every one. The table lists about 180,000 clones, about 93% of them singletons. Second-dose schedules of about 4 or about 12 weeks were combined. The CDR3 is 13 residues long. V lost 6 bases to trimming and J lost 6 bases, with 11 bases between them. The chain joins TRBV12-3 or TRBV12-4 to TRBJ2-2; tentatively, D is TRBD1 (6 bases). This sample comprised peripheral blood, obtained 28 days after the second AZD1222 dose. The TCR originated in an adult who received the AZD1222 COVID-19 vaccine. The CDR3 nucleotides read TGTGCCAGCAGCCCACAGGGTCCCGGGGAGCTGTTTTTT. Protein sequence: CASSPQGPGELFF.